The clone carrying this TCR beta chain has just one count. From germline, CDR1 is SNHLY and CDR2 FYNNEI. V was cut by 7 bases and J by 9 bases, with 18 bases left in between. The CDR3 runs 14 residues. This sample stems from a study of blood T cell repertoires in COVID-19. Study details: Sources were T cells, B-cell-depleted T cells, or PBMCs; the material itself was cDNA or gDNA.

TCRdb keeps only in-frame clones here, not all; method: immunoSEQ multiplex PCR. This table has 200,000 or so clones, 80% to 90% appearing once. The receptor's source is a human donor with active or convalescent COVID-19. The donor label of this sample is uncertain. The chain has TRBV2 and TRBJ1-4; D is uncertain. Sequenced input: peripheral blood. Written as DNA, the CDR3 is TGTGCCAGCACCGAGGAGATAGGAAGAAAAAAACTGTTTTTT. Translating it yields CASTEEIGRKKLFF.